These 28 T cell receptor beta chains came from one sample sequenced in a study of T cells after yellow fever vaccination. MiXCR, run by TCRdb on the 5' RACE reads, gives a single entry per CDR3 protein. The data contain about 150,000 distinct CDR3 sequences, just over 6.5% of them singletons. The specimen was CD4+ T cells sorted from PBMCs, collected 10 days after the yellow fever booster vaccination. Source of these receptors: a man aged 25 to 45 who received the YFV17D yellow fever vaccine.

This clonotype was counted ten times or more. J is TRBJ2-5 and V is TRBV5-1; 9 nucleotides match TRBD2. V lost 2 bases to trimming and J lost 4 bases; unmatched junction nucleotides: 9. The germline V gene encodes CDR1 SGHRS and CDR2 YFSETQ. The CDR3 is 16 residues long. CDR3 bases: TGCGCCAGCAGCTTAATGGCGGGAGGGCCGGGAGAGACCCAGTACTTC. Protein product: CASSLMAGGPGETQYF.

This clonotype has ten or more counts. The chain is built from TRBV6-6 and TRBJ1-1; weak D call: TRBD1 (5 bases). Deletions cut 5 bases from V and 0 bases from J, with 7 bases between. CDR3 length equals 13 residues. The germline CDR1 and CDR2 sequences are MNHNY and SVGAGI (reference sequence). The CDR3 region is CASSIQVNTEAFF. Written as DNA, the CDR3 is TGTGCCAGCAGTATACAGGTGAACACTGAAGCTTTCTTT.

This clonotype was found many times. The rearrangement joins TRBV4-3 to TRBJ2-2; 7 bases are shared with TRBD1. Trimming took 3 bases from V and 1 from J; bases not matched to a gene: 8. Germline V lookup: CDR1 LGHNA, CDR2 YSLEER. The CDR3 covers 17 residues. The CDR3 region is CASSQPWRTGNTGELFF. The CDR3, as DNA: TGCGCCAGCAGCCAGCCTTGGAGGACAGGGAACACCGGGGAGCTGTTTTTT.

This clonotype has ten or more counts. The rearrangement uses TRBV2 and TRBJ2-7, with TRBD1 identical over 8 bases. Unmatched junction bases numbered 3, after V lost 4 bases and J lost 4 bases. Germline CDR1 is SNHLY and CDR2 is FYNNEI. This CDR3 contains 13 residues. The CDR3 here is CASSGTGGYEQYF. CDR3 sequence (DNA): TGTGCCAGCAGTGGAACAGGGGGGTACGAGCAGTACTTC.

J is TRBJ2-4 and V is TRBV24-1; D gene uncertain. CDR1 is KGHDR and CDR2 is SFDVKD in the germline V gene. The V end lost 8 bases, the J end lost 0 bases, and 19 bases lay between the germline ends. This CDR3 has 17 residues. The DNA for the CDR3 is TGTGCCACCATTGAACCGAGACACCACAGAGCCAAAAACATTCAGTACTTC. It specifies CATIEPRHHRAKNIQYF.

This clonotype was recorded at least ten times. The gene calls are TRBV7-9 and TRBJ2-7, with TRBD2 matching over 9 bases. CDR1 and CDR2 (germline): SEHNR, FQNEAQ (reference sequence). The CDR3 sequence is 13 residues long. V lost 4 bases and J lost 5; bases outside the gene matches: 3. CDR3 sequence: CASSSSGNNEQYF. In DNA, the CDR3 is TGTGCCAGCAGCTCTAGCGGGAACAACGAGCAGTACTTC.

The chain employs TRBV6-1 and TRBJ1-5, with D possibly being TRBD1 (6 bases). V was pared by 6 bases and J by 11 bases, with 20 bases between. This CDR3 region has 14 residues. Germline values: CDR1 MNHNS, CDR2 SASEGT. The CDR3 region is CASSHGRGGDSQHF. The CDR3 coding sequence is TGTGCCAGCAGCCACGGCAGGGGAGGAGATTCCCAGCATTTT.

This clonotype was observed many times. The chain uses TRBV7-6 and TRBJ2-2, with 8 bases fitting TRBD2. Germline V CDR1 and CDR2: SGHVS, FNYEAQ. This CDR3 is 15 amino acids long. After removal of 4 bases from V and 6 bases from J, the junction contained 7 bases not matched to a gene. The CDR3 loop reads CASSSETGGPGELFF. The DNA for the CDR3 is TGTGCCAGCAGCTCCGAGACGGGAGGGCCCGGGGAGCTGTTTTTT.

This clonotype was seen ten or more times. CDR3 nucleotides: TGTGCCAGCAGCTCCGGGGGGGGCGCGATTGAAAAACTGTTTTTT. This codes for CASSSGGGAIEKLFF. The J gene is TRBJ1-4, the V gene TRBV7-6; the D gene is possibly TRBD1 (6 bases). Trimming pared 4 bases from V and 7 bases from J, leaving 16 bases between. This CDR3 comprises 15 residues. CDR1 is SGHVS and CDR2 is FNYEAQ in the germline V gene.

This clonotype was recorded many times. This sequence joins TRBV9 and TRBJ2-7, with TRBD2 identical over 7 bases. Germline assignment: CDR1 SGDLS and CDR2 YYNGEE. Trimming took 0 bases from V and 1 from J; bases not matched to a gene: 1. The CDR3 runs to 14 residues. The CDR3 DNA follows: TGTGCCAGCAGCGTAGGAGCGGGGTCCTACGAGCAGTACTTC. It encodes CASSVGAGSYEQYF.

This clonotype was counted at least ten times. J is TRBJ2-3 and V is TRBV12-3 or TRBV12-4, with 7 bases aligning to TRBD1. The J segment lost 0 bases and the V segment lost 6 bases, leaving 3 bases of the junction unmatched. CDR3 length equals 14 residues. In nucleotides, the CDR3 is TGTGCCAGCAGCCGACAGGGAAGCACAGATACGCAGTATTTT. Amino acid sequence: CASSRQGSTDTQYF.

The CDR3, as DNA: TGTGCCATCAGGGACAGTTTGAACACCGGGGAGCTGTTTTTT. Amino acid sequence: CAIRDSLNTGELFF. J is TRBJ2-2 and V is TRBV10-3; possible D gene TRBD1, 6 bases. V was shortened by 6 bases and J by 1 base, with 9 bases between the two germline ends. The CDR3 has 14 residues. Germline CDR1 and CDR2: ENHRY and SYGVKD.

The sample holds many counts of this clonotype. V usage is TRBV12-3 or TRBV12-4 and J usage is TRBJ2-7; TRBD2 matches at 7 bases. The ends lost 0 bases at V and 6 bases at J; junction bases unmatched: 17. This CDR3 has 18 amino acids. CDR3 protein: CASSLAVSPTSLLVEQYF. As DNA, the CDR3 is TGTGCCAGCAGTTTAGCGGTCTCCCCGACTAGCCTTCTTGTCGAGCAGTACTTC.

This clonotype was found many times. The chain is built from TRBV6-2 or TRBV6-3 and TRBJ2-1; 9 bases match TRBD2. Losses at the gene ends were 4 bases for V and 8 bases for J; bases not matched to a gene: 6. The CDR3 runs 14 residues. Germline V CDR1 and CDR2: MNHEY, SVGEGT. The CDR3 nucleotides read TGTGCCAGCAGTTTAATAGCGGGAGTGGATGAGCAGTTCTTC. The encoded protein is CASSLIAGVDEQFF.

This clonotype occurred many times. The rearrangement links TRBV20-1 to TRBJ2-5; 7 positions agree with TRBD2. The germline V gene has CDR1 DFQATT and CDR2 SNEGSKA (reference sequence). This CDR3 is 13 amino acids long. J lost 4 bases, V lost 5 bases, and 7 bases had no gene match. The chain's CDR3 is CSAPETSTETQYF. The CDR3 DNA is TGCAGTGCTCCAGAGACTAGCACAGAGACCCAGTACTTC.

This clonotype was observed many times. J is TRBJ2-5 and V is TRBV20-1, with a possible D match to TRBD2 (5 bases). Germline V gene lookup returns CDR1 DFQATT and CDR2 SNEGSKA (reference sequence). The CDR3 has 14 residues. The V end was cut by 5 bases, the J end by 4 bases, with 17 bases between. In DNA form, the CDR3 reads TGCAGTGCTCCTAGCTCACAAGGAGGAGAGACCCAGTACTTC. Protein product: CSAPSSQGGETQYF.

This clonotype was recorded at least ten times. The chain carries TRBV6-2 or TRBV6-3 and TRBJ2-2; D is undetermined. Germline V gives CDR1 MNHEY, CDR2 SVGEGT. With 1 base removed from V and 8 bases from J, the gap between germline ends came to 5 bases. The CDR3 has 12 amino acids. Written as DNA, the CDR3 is TGTGCCAGCAGTTACTGGATGGGGGAGCTGTTTTTT. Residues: CASSYWMGELFF.

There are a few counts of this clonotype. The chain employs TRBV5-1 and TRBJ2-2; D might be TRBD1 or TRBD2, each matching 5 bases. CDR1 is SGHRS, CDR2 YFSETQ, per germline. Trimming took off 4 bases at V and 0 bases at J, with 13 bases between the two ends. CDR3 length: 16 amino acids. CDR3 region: CASSNRDGANTGELFF. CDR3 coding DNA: TGCGCCAGCAGCAACCGGGACGGCGCGAACACCGGGGAGCTGTTTTTT.

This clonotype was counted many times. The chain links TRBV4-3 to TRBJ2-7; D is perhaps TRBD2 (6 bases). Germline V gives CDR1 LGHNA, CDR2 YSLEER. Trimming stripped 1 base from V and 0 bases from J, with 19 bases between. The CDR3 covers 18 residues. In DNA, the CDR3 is TGCGCCAGCAGCCAAGCCTCAGGTATTAGCGGCCTCTCCTACGAGCAGTACTTC. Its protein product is CASSQASGISGLSYEQYF.

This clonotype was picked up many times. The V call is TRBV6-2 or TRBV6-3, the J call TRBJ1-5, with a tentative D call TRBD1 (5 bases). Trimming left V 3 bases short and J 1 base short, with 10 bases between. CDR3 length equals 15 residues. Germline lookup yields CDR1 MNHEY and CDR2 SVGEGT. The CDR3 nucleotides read TGTGCCAGCAGTTATTCAGGGATGAGCAATCAGCCCCAGCATTTT. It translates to CASSYSGMSNQPQHF.

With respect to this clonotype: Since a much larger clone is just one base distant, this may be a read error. The CDR3 loop reads CASSPGQGFADRELFF. CDR3 coding DNA: TGTGCCAGCAGCCCCGGACAGGGCTTCGCGGACCGGGAGCTGTTTTTT. The chain employs TRBV7-3 and TRBJ2-2; 8 positions agree with TRBD1. Germline V CDR1 and CDR2: SGHTA, FQGTGA. The CDR3 consists of 16 residues. Trimming cost V 5 bases and J 9 bases; bases outside gene matches: 14.

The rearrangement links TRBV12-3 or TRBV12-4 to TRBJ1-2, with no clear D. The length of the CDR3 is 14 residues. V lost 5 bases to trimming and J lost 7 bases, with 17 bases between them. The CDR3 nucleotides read TGTGCCAGCAGTCCTTCCGGTGGGGAGCTTGGCTACACCTTC. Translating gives CASSPSGGELGYTF.

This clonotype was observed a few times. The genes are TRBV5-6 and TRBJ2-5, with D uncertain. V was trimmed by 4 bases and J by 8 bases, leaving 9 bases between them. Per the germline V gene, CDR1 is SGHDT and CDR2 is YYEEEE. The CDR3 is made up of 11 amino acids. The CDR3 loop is CASSGSITQYF. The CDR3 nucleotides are TGTGCCAGCAGCGGGTCCATTACCCAGTACTTC.

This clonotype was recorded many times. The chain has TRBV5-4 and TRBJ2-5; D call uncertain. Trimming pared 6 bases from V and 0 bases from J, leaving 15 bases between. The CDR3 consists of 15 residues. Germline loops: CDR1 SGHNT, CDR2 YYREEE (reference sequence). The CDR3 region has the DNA TGTGCCAGCAACCTGGAAGGCGGAAACCAAGAGACCCAGTACTTC. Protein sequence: CASNLEGGNQETQYF.

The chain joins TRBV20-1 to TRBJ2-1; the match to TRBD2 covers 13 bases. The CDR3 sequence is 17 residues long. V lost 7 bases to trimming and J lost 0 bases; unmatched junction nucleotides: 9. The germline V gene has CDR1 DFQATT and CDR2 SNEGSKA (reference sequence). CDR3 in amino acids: CSGRELAGGSSYNEQFF. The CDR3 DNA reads TGCAGTGGAAGAGAACTAGCGGGAGGGAGCTCCTACAATGAGCAGTTCTTC.

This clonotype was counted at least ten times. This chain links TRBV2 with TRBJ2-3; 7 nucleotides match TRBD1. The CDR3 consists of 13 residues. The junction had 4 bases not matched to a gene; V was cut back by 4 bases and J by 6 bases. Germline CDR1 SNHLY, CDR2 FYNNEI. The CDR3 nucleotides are TGTGCCAGCAGTGCACAGGGGTTCGATACGCAGTATTTT. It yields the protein CASSAQGFDTQYF.

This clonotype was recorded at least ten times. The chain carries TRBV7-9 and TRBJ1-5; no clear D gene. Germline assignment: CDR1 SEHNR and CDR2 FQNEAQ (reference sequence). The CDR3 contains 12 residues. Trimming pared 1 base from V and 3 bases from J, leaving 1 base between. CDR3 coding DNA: TGTGCCAGCAGCTTAGACAATCAGCCCCAGCATTTT. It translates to CASSLDNQPQHF. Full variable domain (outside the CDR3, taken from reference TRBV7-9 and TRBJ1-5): DTGVSQNPRHKITKRGQNVTFRCDPISEHNRLYWYRQTLGQGPEFLTYFQNEAQLEKSRLLSDRFSAERPKGSFSTLEIQRTEQGDSAMYLCASSLDNQPQHFGDGTRLSIL.

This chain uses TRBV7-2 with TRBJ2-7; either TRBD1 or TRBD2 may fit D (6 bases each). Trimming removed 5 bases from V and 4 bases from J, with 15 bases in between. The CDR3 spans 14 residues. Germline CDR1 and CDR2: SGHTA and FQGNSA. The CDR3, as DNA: TGTGCCAGCAGCCAACAGGGAGGTTCGTACGAGCAGTACTTC. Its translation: CASSQQGGSYEQYF.